Ten or more counts support the clone carrying this TCR beta chain. TCRdb itself ran the RT-PCR reads through MiXCR, one entry per CDR3 protein. The sample carries about 680,000 distinct CDR3 sequences, 12% to 15% recorded once. Sequencing was carried out using memory CD4+ T cells from blood. The receptor comes from a female donor in good health, serving as a healthy control.

CDR3 in amino acids: CASSLTGQVNTEAFF. The DNA for the CDR3 is TGCGCCAGCAGCTTGACAGGCCAGGTGAACACTGAAGCTTTCTTT. The chain couples TRBV5-1 to TRBJ1-1, with a weak D call TRBD1 (5 bases). The CDR3 sequence is 15 residues long. V lost 1 base to trimming and J lost 0 bases, with 10 bases between them. Looked up from germline, CDR1 is SGHRS and CDR2 is YFSETQ.